Below, 32 T cell receptor beta chains from the same sample are listed, as sequenced in a study of OX40 agonist ivuxolimab in advanced cancers. Assay used: immunoSEQ multiplex PCR; TCRdb lists only in-frame clones, some missing. The profile shows around 66,000 clones, 85% of them singletons. The sample here was CD4+ or CD8+ T cells sorted from blood, taken in a trial of the OX40 agonist ivuxolimab. The receptors were gathered from an adult with an advanced solid tumor such as melanoma, head and neck, liver or kidney cancer.

CDR3 in amino acids: CASSTGTPNQPQHF. DNA of the CDR3: TGTGCCAGCAGCACCGGGACACCGAATCAGCCCCAGCATTTT. The genes are TRBV6-5 and TRBJ1-5, with a weak D call TRBD1 (6 bases). Germline CDR1 reads MNHEY; CDR2 reads SVGAGI. With 6 bases removed from V and 4 bases from J, the gap between germline ends came to 13 bases. This CDR3 region has 14 residues.

The chain has TRBV2 and TRBJ2-7; no clear D. Trimming took off 1 base at V and 4 bases at J, with 8 bases between the two ends. This CDR3 has 13 residues. CDR1 and CDR2 (germline): SNHLY, FYNNEI. CDR3: CASSEEDRYEQYF. DNA of the CDR3: TGTGCCAGCAGTGAAGAGGATAGGTACGAGCAGTACTTC. Variable domain in full (rest from reference TRBV2 and TRBJ2-7): EPEVTQTPSHQVTQMGQEVILRCVPISNHLYFYWYRQILGQKVEFLVSFYNNEISEKSEIFDDQFSVERPDGSNFTLKIRSTKLEDSAMYFCASSEEDRYEQYFGPGTRLTVT.

This chain connects TRBV6-5 to TRBJ1-1; D gene ambiguous. This CDR3 has 14 amino acids. CDR1 is MNHEY and CDR2 is SVGAGI in the germline V gene. The V and J ends lost 7 bases and 0 bases respectively, with 12 bases between them. CDR3 residues: CASNMGNLNTEAFF. The CDR3 DNA reads TGTGCCAGCAATATGGGAAACCTGAACACTGAAGCTTTCTTT.

V gene TRBV29-1 combines with J gene TRBJ1-3, with D unresolved. The CDR3 runs 12 residues. V lost 5 bases and J 4 bases, leaving 9 bases between the germline ends. Germline lookup yields CDR1 SQVTM and CDR2 ANQGSEA. CDR3 sequence (DNA): TGCAGCGTTCAGGACTCAGGAAACACCATATATTTT. This sequence encodes CSVQDSGNTIYF.

V gene TRBV7-3 combines with J gene TRBJ2-1; the D gene is possibly TRBD2 (5 bases). Germline assignment: CDR1 SGHTA and CDR2 FQGTGA. V lost 9 bases to trimming and J lost 8 bases, with 26 bases between them. The CDR3 extends over 16 amino acids. CDR3 in DNA: TGTGCCAGTGTACTATCCTGGAGGAATCAGTGCGATGAGCAGTTCTTC. Translating it yields CASVLSWRNQCDEQFF. The complete variable domain, with remaining parts taken from reference TRBV7-3 and TRBJ2-1, reads GAGVSQTPSNKVTEKGKYVELRCDPISGHTALYWYRQSLGQGPEFLIYFQGTGAADDSGLPNDRFFAVRPEGSVSTLKIQRTERGDSAVYLCASVLSWRNQCDEQFFGPGTRLTVL.

This sequence joins TRBV5-1 and TRBJ1-1; D remains ambiguous. Germline-derived CDR1 and CDR2 are SGHRS and YFSETQ. The V and J ends lost 4 bases and 1 base respectively, with 11 bases between them. This CDR3 is 14 amino acids long. Here the CDR3 DNA reads TGCGCCAGCAGCCCCCCGGGAGGGAACACTGAAGCTTTCTTT. It codes for CASSPPGGNTEAFF. The whole variable domain, remainder taken from reference TRBV5-1 and TRBJ1-1, is KAGVTQTPRYLIKTRGQQVTLSCSPISGHRSVSWYQQTPGQGLQFLFEYFSETQRNKGNFPGRFSGRQFSNSRSEMNVSTLELGDSALYLCASSPPGGNTEAFFGQGTRLTVV.

The chain has TRBV5-1 and TRBJ1-1; weak D call: TRBD1 (6 bases). The CDR3 runs to 15 residues. CDR1 and CDR2 from the germline V gene are SGHRS and YFSETQ. Trimming stripped 3 bases from V and 2 bases from J, with 14 bases between. The CDR3 is CASSSSGTHNTEAFF. CDR3 in DNA: TGCGCCAGCAGCTCATCGGGGACACATAACACTGAAGCTTTCTTT.

The chain employs TRBV5-1 and TRBJ1-4; 7 nucleotides align to TRBD1. The V segment lost 4 bases and the J segment 7 bases; nucleotides outside the gene matches: 13. This CDR3 is built from 16 residues. Germline CDR1 reads SGHRS; CDR2 reads YFSETQ. CDR3 loop: CASSPGEGAVGEKLFF. CDR3 in DNA: TGCGCCAGCAGCCCTGGGGAGGGGGCGGTAGGTGAAAAACTGTTTTTT.

The chain is built from TRBV7-2 and TRBJ2-1; 11 positions match TRBD2. J was trimmed by 4 bases and V by 2 bases; bases with no gene match: 1. The CDR3 is 15 residues long. CDR1 is SGHTA, CDR2 FQGNSA, per germline. The chain's CDR3 is CASSLSSGGYNEQFF. CDR3 DNA: TGTGCCAGCAGCTTATCTAGCGGGGGGTACAATGAGCAGTTCTTC.

The rearrangement joins TRBV18 to TRBJ2-5; the D gene is possibly TRBD1 (6 bases). V dropped 1 base and J dropped 1 base, with 10 bases sitting between them. In germline, CDR1 is KGHSH, CDR2 LQKENI. This CDR3 region has 15 residues. The CDR3 loop is CASSPLQGLQETQYF. CDR3 nucleotide sequence: TGTGCCAGCTCACCACTACAGGGTCTCCAAGAGACCCAGTACTTC.

The V gene is TRBV6-5, the J gene TRBJ1-5; tentative D call: TRBD1 (6 bases). Germline-derived CDR1 and CDR2 are MNHEY and SVGAGI. V dropped 4 bases and J dropped 0 bases, with 10 bases sitting between them. The CDR3 contains 15 residues. CDR3 sequence: CASSLTGLSNQPQHF. The CDR3 coding sequence is TGTGCCAGCAGTTTAACAGGGCTTAGCAATCAGCCCCAGCATTTT.

The chain is built from TRBV10-3 and TRBJ1-1; 8 bases fit TRBD1. The J segment lost 4 bases and the V segment lost 4 bases, leaving 2 bases of the junction unmatched. Germline CDR1 ENHRY, CDR2 SYGVKD. CDR3 length: 13 residues. The CDR3 DNA sequence: TGTGCCATCAGTGGACAGGGGAGCACTGAAGCTTTCTTT. Translated: CAISGQGSTEAFF.

V and J are TRBV5-6 and TRBJ2-4, with TRBD2 matching 12 bases. CDR3 length equals 19 residues. Germline V gene lookup returns CDR1 SGHDT and CDR2 YYEEEE. J lost 1 base, V lost 4 bases, and 12 bases had no gene match. The CDR3 nucleotides are TGTGCCAGCAGCCCTACATGGGGACTAGCGGGCAGGGCCAAAAACATTCAGTACTTC. This encodes CASSPTWGLAGRAKNIQYF. Based on the CDR3 plus reference TRBV5-6 and TRBJ2-4, the full variable domain is DAGVTQSPTHLIKTRGQQVTLRCSPKSGHDTVSWYQQALGQGPQFIFQYYEEEERQRGNFPDRFSGHQFPNYSSELNVNALLLGDSALYLCASSPTWGLAGRAKNIQYFGAGTRLSVL.

The J gene is TRBJ1-2, the V gene TRBV7-3; a possible D gene is TRBD1 (5 bases). This CDR3 comprises 13 residues. Trimming took 2 bases from V and 4 from J, leaving 8 bases between them. Looked up from germline, CDR1 is SGHTA and CDR2 is FQGTGA. Written as DNA, the CDR3 is TGTGCCAGCAGCTTATCCGACAGCTATGGCTACACCTTC. Amino acid sequence: CASSLSDSYGYTF.

The chain employs TRBV28 and TRBJ1-5; TRBD1 matches 9 bases. The trim removed 5 bases at V and 11 bases at J, leaving 10 bases unmatched. CDR3 length: 14 residues. The germline V gene has CDR1 MDHEN and CDR2 SYDVKM. The CDR3 spells CASSPQGAREAQHF. The CDR3 region has the DNA TGTGCCAGCAGTCCACAGGGGGCAAGAGAGGCCCAGCATTTT.

V is TRBV7-9 and J is TRBJ1-2; TRBD1 might be the D (5 bases). The germline gives CDR1 SEHNR, CDR2 FQNEAQ (reference sequence). V lost 5 bases and J lost 8, with 12 bases in between. This CDR3 is 12 amino acids long. DNA for the CDR3: TGTGCCAGCAGCGACCGACGGGACGGCTACACCTTC. Translating gives CASSDRRDGYTF.

The chain employs TRBV11-2 and TRBJ2-3; TRBD2 might be the D (5 bases). From germline, CDR1 is SGHAT and CDR2 FQNNGV. Trimming took 3 bases from V and 4 from J, leaving 11 bases between them. The CDR3 has 14 amino acids. In DNA form, the CDR3 reads TGTGCCAGCAGCTTTATTTGGACTTCAGATACGCAGTATTTT. Amino acid sequence: CASSFIWTSDTQYF.

This chain joins TRBV11-2 and TRBJ2-1; D is possibly TRBD1 (5 bases). The CDR3 has 13 residues. The ends were cut back, 5 bases at V and 9 bases at J, with 14 bases in the middle. The V gene's germline CDR1 is SGHAT and CDR2 FQNNGV. The CDR3 protein is CASSLDPRGEQFF. The CDR3 nucleotides are TGTGCCAGCAGCCTCGACCCAAGGGGTGAGCAGTTCTTC.

The genes are TRBV18 and TRBJ2-5, with D hard to call. Deletions cut 0 bases from V and 6 bases from J, with 8 bases between. Germline lookup yields CDR1 KGHSH and CDR2 LQKENI. CDR3 length equals 13 residues. CDR3 coding DNA: TGTGCCAGCTCACCACCTTATGATCAGACCCAGTACTTC. Translated: CASSPPYDQTQYF.

This clone was observed a handful of times. The rearrangement uses TRBV6-5 and TRBJ1-3; the D is unclear. CDR1 and CDR2 from the germline V gene are MNHEY and SVGAGI. V lost 6 bases and J 0 bases, leaving 9 bases between the germline ends. CDR3 length: 14 amino acids. The CDR3 loop is CASRADLSGNTIYF. In DNA form, the CDR3 reads TGTGCCAGCAGGGCCGACCTCTCTGGAAACACCATATATTTT.

This clone was seen a single time. The genes are TRBV5-5 and TRBJ2-5; D possibly corresponds to TRBD1 (5 bases). Germline assignment: CDR1 SGHKS and CDR2 YYEKEE (reference sequence). Trimming left V 3 bases short and J 2 bases short, with 8 bases between. The CDR3 is 13 amino acids. The CDR3 loop reads CASSSTVQETQYF. In DNA form, the CDR3 reads TGTGCCAGCAGCTCGACAGTTCAAGAGACCCAGTACTTC. Filled out from reference TRBV5-5 and TRBJ2-5, the complete variable domain reads DAGVTQSPTHLIKTRGQQVTLRCSPISGHKSVSWYQQVLGQGPQFIFQYYEKEERGRGNFPDRFSARQFPNYSSELNVNALLLGDSALYLCASSSTVQETQYFGPGTRLLVL.

This clone was observed once. The V call is TRBV18, the J call TRBJ2-1, with TRBD2 matching 8 bases. Germline values: CDR1 KGHSH, CDR2 LQKENI. The trim removed 3 bases at V and 4 bases at J, leaving 5 bases unmatched. The CDR3 covers 15 residues. CDR3 in amino acids: CASSPQAGEYNEQFF. As DNA, the CDR3 is TGTGCCAGCTCACCCCAAGCGGGGGAATACAATGAGCAGTTCTTC.

The chain employs TRBV2 and TRBJ2-2; 10 nucleotides match TRBD2. Trimming took 3 bases from V and 1 from J; bases not matched to a gene: 11. Germline V gives CDR1 SNHLY, CDR2 FYNNEI. The CDR3 contains 19 residues. The CDR3 protein is CASSEPLAGNARNTGELFF. The CDR3 DNA sequence: TGTGCCAGCAGTGAGCCACTAGCGGGGAACGCCCGGAACACCGGGGAGCTGTTTTTT.

J is TRBJ2-6 and V is TRBV14; 7 bases fit TRBD2. V lost 6 bases to trimming and J lost 0 bases; unmatched junction nucleotides: 5. Germline V gene data show CDR1 as SGHDN and CDR2 as FVKESK. CDR3 length equals 16 residues. The CDR3 DNA reads TGTGCCAGCAGAGGGCGGGGGATCTCTGGGGCCAACGTCCTGACTTTC. Its protein product is CASRGRGISGANVLTF.

The chain carries TRBV9 and TRBJ2-2; maybe TRBD1 (5 bases). The CDR3 contains 15 residues. From germline, CDR1 is SGDLS and CDR2 YYNGEE. The V end was cut by 4 bases, the J end by 7 bases, with 17 bases between. In nucleotides, the CDR3 is TGTGCCAGCAGCACCTCGTGGGGCCTGGGCGGGGAGCTGTTTTTT. It yields the protein CASSTSWGLGGELFF. The entire variable domain, with the rest obtained from reference TRBV9 and TRBJ2-2, is as follows: DSGVTQTPKHLITATGQRVTLRCSPRSGDLSVYWYQQSLDQGLQFLIQYYNGEERAKGNILERFSAQQFPDLHSELNLSSLELGDSALYFCASSTSWGLGGELFFGEGSRLTVL.

This chain joins TRBV18 and TRBJ1-2; 7 bases map to TRBD1. V was clipped by 2 bases and J by 3 bases; unmatched bases: 9. Germline V lookup: CDR1 KGHSH, CDR2 LQKENI. This CDR3 spans 16 amino acids. CDR3 region: CASSPFVGGADYGYTF. DNA for the CDR3: TGTGCCAGCTCACCATTTGTAGGGGGCGCCGACTATGGCTACACCTTC.

This rearrangement joins TRBV25-1 to TRBJ2-6; D perhaps matches TRBD1 (5 bases). The CDR3 totals 15 residues. Germline CDR1 MGHDK, CDR2 SYGVNS. The V end was cut by 5 bases, the J end by 0 bases, with 8 bases between. The CDR3 DNA is TGTGCCAGCAGTCAAACAGGCTCTGGGGCCAACGTCCTGACTTTC. The encoded protein is CASSQTGSGANVLTF.

DNA of the CDR3: TGTGCCAGCAGCTTAGGACAGGGCAGGAACAATTCACCCCTCCACTTT. This sequence encodes CASSLGQGRNNSPLHF. The chain recombines TRBV7-2 with TRBJ1-6, with 7 bases that match TRBD1. CDR1 and CDR2 (germline): SGHTA, FQGNSA. CDR3 length equals 16 residues. The trim removed 1 base at V and 7 bases at J, leaving 7 bases unmatched.

The table lists this clone with a count of one. V and J are TRBV9 and TRBJ2-7; TRBD1 aligns across 10 bases. Unmatched junction bases numbered 6, after V lost 2 bases and J lost 4 bases. CDR1 is SGDLS, CDR2 YYNGEE, per germline. The CDR3 length is 15 residues. The CDR3 sequence is CASSVKTGGSYEQYF. The CDR3 region has the DNA TGTGCCAGCAGCGTCAAGACAGGGGGCTCGTACGAGCAGTACTTC.

This clone appeared a few times. The chain is built from TRBV5-1 and TRBJ2-7; D possibly corresponds to TRBD1 (6 bases). CDR3 length: 14 residues. Trimming cost V 6 bases and J 7 bases, with 20 bases left between them. Germline V gene data show CDR1 as SGHRS and CDR2 as YFSETQ. CDR3 residues: CASTLSDSWAEQYF. The CDR3 DNA reads TGCGCCAGCACACTCTCGGACAGCTGGGCAGAGCAGTACTTC. Full variable domain (rest looked up from reference TRBV5-1 and TRBJ2-7): KAGVTQTPRYLIKTRGQQVTLSCSPISGHRSVSWYQQTPGQGLQFLFEYFSETQRNKGNFPGRFSGRQFSNSRSEMNVSTLELGDSALYLCASTLSDSWAEQYFGPGTRLTVT.

The V gene is TRBV9, the J gene TRBJ1-6; D not certain. The germline V gene encodes CDR1 SGDLS and CDR2 YYNGEE. This CDR3 comprises 16 residues. Trimming removed 0 bases from V and 0 bases from J, with 7 bases in between. This CDR3 is CASSVGAGSYNSPLHF. Written as DNA, the CDR3 is TGTGCCAGCAGCGTAGGTGCGGGCTCCTATAATTCACCCCTCCACTTT.

The table lists this clone with a few counts. V gene TRBV12-5 combines with J gene TRBJ2-5; D call uncertain. This CDR3 contains 11 residues. The V and J ends lost 5 bases and 3 bases respectively, with 4 bases between them. Germline assignment: CDR1 LGHNT and CDR2 FRNRAP. The CDR3: CASGGEETQYF. The CDR3 region has the DNA TGTGCTAGTGGTGGAGAAGAGACCCAGTACTTC.